This T cell receptor (beta chain) was recorded in a study of T cell responses to AZD1222 COVID-19 vaccine. General study results and limits: Once two AZD1222 doses were given, Spike-specific TCR breadth and depth went up. Mapped onto spike, vaccine-associated CD4 TCRs spanned it and were dominant at 160-218 and 743-854. The donor cohort was predominantly white British with a female majority, and clonal diversity may have been underestimated.

Concerning this clone: Its antigen remains unidentified.

Germline CDR1 is ENHRY and CDR2 is SYGVKD. This CDR3 spans 14 amino acids. J was trimmed by 5 bases and V by 10 bases; bases with no gene match: 13. Repertoires were generated with immunoSEQ multiplex PCR, while TCRdb's copy carries only in-frame clones and drops some. The profile shows around 160,000 clones, roughly 90% of them singletons. The sequencing here drew on peripheral blood, taken on day 0 of AZD1222 vaccination. The V and J genes are TRBV10-3 and TRBJ2-7; 8 bases line up with TRBD1. The TCR was taken from an adult in good health. CDR3 amino acids: CATVGDRSSDEQYF. In DNA form, the CDR3 reads TGTGCCACCGTAGGGGACAGGTCCAGCGACGAGCAGTACTTC.